Each of the 26 T cell receptor beta chains below was sequenced from the same sample in a study of T cells after somatic rescue of genetic block. Clones were sequenced by immunoSEQ multiplex PCR, and TCRdb holds only the in-frame ones, with some missing. The sample holds approximately 70,000 clones, roughly 91% seen once. Sequencing input: peripheral blood mononuclear cells (PBMCs). The receptors were sampled from a man aged 30-40 years.

This sequence joins TRBV5-4 and TRBJ2-2; 9 positions match TRBD1. V dropped 1 base and J dropped 5; count of bases not matched to a gene: 6. Germline CDR1 is SGHNT and CDR2 is YYREEE (reference sequence). This CDR3 has 16 amino acids. Here the CDR3 reads CASSLWTGVNTGELFF. The DNA of the CDR3 is TGTGCCAGCAGCTTGTGGACAGGGGTGAATACCGGGGAGCTGTTTTTT.

The rearrangement joins TRBV4-2 to TRBJ1-1, with 8 bases fitting TRBD1. V was pared by 1 base and J by 4 bases, with 11 bases of the junction left unmatched. Germline CDR1 is LGHNA and CDR2 is YNFKEQ. This CDR3 comprises 17 residues. The CDR3 sequence: CASSQGTGTHLGTEAFF. The DNA for the CDR3 is TGTGCCAGCAGCCAAGGGACAGGGACCCATTTGGGCACTGAAGCTTTCTTT.

The chain is built from TRBV28 and TRBJ2-7; D may correspond to TRBD1 or TRBD2 (5 bases each). Germline CDR1 and CDR2: MDHEN and SYDVKM. V gave up 4 bases and J gave up 1 base, with 14 bases separating them. This CDR3 is built from 15 residues. This CDR3 reads CASSYSGTGSYEQYF. The CDR3, as DNA: TGTGCCAGCAGTTACTCAGGGACGGGTTCCTACGAGCAGTACTTC. Looking up the rest from reference TRBV28 and TRBJ2-7 gives the full variable domain: DVKVTQSSRYLVKRTGEKVFLECVQDMDHENMFWYRQDPGLGLRLIYFSYDVKMKEKGDIPEGYSVSREKKERFSLILESASTNQTSMYLCASSYSGTGSYEQYFGPGTRLTVT.

J is TRBJ2-1 and V is TRBV5-5; either TRBD1 or TRBD2 may supply D (5 bases each). This CDR3 is 14 amino acids long. V lost 0 bases, J lost 6 bases, and 10 bases lay in between. The V gene's germline CDR1 is SGHKS and CDR2 YYEKEE (reference sequence). This CDR3 reads CASSLGGAGNEQFF. CDR3 DNA: TGTGCCAGCAGCTTGGGGGGCGCGGGCAATGAGCAGTTCTTC.

This clone showed up just once. This chain links TRBV18 with TRBJ2-2; D call uncertain. CDR1 is KGHSH, CDR2 LQKENI, per germline. The length of the CDR3 is 14 residues. The germline V and J ends were trimmed by 6 bases and 1 base, with 9 bases remaining between them. The CDR3 sequence is CASSFGGNTGELFF. The DNA of the CDR3 is TGTGCCAGCTCCTTCGGCGGGAACACCGGGGAGCTGTTTTTT.

The gene calls are TRBV19 and TRBJ2-5; perhaps TRBD2 as D (7 bases). This CDR3 region has 14 residues. The V and J ends lost 7 bases and 3 bases respectively, with 15 bases between them. Germline values: CDR1 LNHDA, CDR2 SQIVND (reference sequence). CDR3 amino acids: CASTTRGGEETQYF. DNA of the CDR3: TGTGCCAGTACGACCCGAGGGGGGGAAGAGACCCAGTACTTC.

The rearrangement joins TRBV15 to TRBJ2-6; 7 bases are a match to TRBD2. CDR1 is LNHNV, CDR2 YYDKDF, per germline (reference sequence). V lost 8 bases, J lost 2 bases, and 15 bases stayed unmatched. The CDR3 contains 18 residues. The chain's CDR3 is CATLSSAGVAAGANVLTF. The CDR3 nucleotides are TGTGCCACCCTGTCTTCTGCGGGGGTGGCTGCTGGGGCCAACGTCCTGACTTTC.

The count of this clone is one. The CDR3: CASSPTWVRGEQYF. The CDR3 DNA reads TGTGCCAGTAGTCCTACGTGGGTCCGGGGCGAGCAGTACTTC. The chain has TRBV19 and TRBJ2-7; D may be TRBD2 (5 bases). The length of the CDR3 is 14 residues. Per germline, CDR1 LNHDA and CDR2 SQIVND (reference sequence). Between the trimmed V and J ends, which lost 5 bases and 6 bases, there was a span of 17 bases. Full variable domain (rest looked up from reference TRBV19 and TRBJ2-7): DGGITQSPKYLFRKEGQNVTLSCEQNLNHDAMYWYRQDPGQGLRLIYYSQIVNDFQKGDIAEGYSVSREKKESFPLTVTSAQKNPTAFYLCASSPTWVRGEQYFGPGTRLTVT.

The J gene is TRBJ2-1, the V gene TRBV9, with unresolved D. Trimming left V 0 bases short and J 9 bases short, with 4 bases between. Per germline, CDR1 SGDLS and CDR2 YYNGEE. This CDR3 region has 11 residues. The CDR3 spells CASSVAAEQFF. CDR3 in DNA: TGTGCCAGCAGCGTAGCAGCTGAGCAGTTCTTC.

This chain links TRBV5-4 with TRBJ1-1, with TRBD1 as a possible D gene (5 bases). Germline assignment: CDR1 SGHNT and CDR2 YYREEE (reference sequence). Trimming left V 4 bases short and J 1 base short, with 14 bases between. This CDR3 spans 15 amino acids. The CDR3, as DNA: TGTGCCAGCAGCCCTAGACTAGGGGAGAACACTGAAGCTTTCTTT. Protein: CASSPRLGENTEAFF.

V is TRBV19 and J is TRBJ2-3; perhaps TRBD2 as D (5 bases). V was clipped by 7 bases and J by 7 bases, with 21 bases between them. This CDR3 is built from 15 residues. Germline V gene data show CDR1 as LNHDA and CDR2 as SQIVND (reference sequence). CDR3 sequence reads: CASNEGSRARNTQYF. CDR3 nucleotides: TGTGCCAGTAACGAGGGCAGTCGGGCGCGGAATACGCAGTATTTT.

V gene TRBV21-1 combines with J gene TRBJ1-2; TRBD1, as called in the table, went unchecked against the DNA. TRBV21-1 is recorded as a pseudogene. The CDR3 runs 14 residues. In DNA, the CDR3 is TGTGCCAGCAGCAAAGCGGAAGGGGCAGGGGGCTACACCTTC. Encoded protein: CASSKAEGAGGYTF.

This sequence joins TRBV13 and TRBJ2-4, with 7 bases that match TRBD2. Trimming took 4 bases from V and 7 from J; bases not matched to a gene: 13. The CDR3 consists of 16 residues. Germline assignment: CDR1 PRHDT and CDR2 FYEKMQ (reference sequence). CDR3 coding DNA: TGTGCCAGCAGCTGGACGGGAGGCGATCGCTGGAACATTCAGTACTTC. This translates into CASSWTGGDRWNIQYF.

This chain connects TRBV5-4 to TRBJ2-7, with 12 bases lining up with TRBD2. The V and J ends lost 4 bases and 3 bases, in that order; junction bases with no gene match: 2. The CDR3 consists of 14 residues. Germline V gene sequence: CDR1 SGHNT, CDR2 YYREEE (reference sequence). The CDR3 loop reads CASSTLAGGYEQYF. As DNA, the CDR3 is TGTGCCAGCAGCACACTAGCGGGAGGCTACGAGCAGTACTTC. Filled out from reference TRBV5-4 and TRBJ2-7, the complete variable domain reads ETGVTQSPTHLIKTRGQQVTLRCSSQSGHNTVSWYQQALGQGPQFIFQYYREEENGRGNFPPRFSGLQFPNYSSELNVNALELDDSALYLCASSTLAGGYEQYFGPGTRLTVT.

The chain couples TRBV19 to TRBJ1-1, with D maybe TRBD1 (5 bases). The CDR3 is 14 amino acids. From germline, CDR1 is LNHDA and CDR2 SQIVND (reference sequence). Deletions cut 5 bases from V and 0 bases from J, with 10 bases between. This CDR3 is CASSPTDMNTEAFF. For the CDR3, the DNA is TGTGCCAGTAGTCCGACAGACATGAACACTGAAGCTTTCTTT. The variable domain in full, completed from reference TRBV19 and TRBJ1-1, reads DGGITQSPKYLFRKEGQNVTLSCEQNLNHDAMYWYRQDPGQGLRLIYYSQIVNDFQKGDIAEGYSVSREKKESFPLTVTSAQKNPTAFYLCASSPTDMNTEAFFGQGTRLTVV.

The chain couples TRBV27 to TRBJ1-1, with D possibly matching TRBD1 (6 bases). CDR3 length equals 15 residues. Between the trimmed V and J ends, which lost 5 bases and 3 bases, there was a span of 16 bases. Germline lookup yields CDR1 MNHEY and CDR2 SMNVEV (reference sequence). CDR3 nucleotide sequence: TGTGCCAGCAGTGCCTTGTCCGGGGGCTACACTGAAGCTTTCTTT. This translates into CASSALSGGYTEAFF.

This clone showed up just once. The chain is built from TRBV2 and TRBJ2-7, with TRBD1 as a possible D gene (6 bases). Germline loops: CDR1 SNHLY, CDR2 FYNNEI. Trimming took 4 bases from V and 2 from J, leaving 15 bases between them. This CDR3 comprises 15 residues. CDR3: CASSGNTGFTYEQYF. The CDR3 DNA reads as TGTGCCAGCAGTGGCAACACAGGGTTCACCTACGAGCAGTACTTC.

This rearrangement joins TRBV21-1 to TRBJ2-7; TRBD2 is the table's D call and was not checked against the DNA. TRBV21-1 is a known pseudogene. The CDR3 spans 14 residues. The CDR3 sequence: CASSNDRDLYEQYF. CDR3 DNA sequence: TGTGCCAGCAGCAATGATAGAGATCTTTACGAGCAGTACTTC.

The chain recombines TRBV18 with TRBJ2-7; 7 positions agree with TRBD1. The J segment lost 0 bases and the V segment lost 2 bases, leaving 1 base of the junction unmatched. The CDR3 runs to 14 residues. Germline V lookup: CDR1 KGHSH, CDR2 LQKENI. The CDR3 DNA reads as TGTGCCAGCTCACCAGGGACAGACTCCTACGAGCAGTACTTC. Translating gives CASSPGTDSYEQYF.

This chain uses TRBV11-2 with TRBJ2-3; D is unresolved. Germline CDR1 SGHAT, CDR2 FQNNGV. The CDR3 consists of 14 residues. Between the trimmed V and J ends, which lost 0 bases and 6 bases, there was a span of 10 bases. The chain's CDR3 is CASSLDRFADTQYF. The CDR3 region has the DNA TGTGCCAGCAGCTTAGATCGGTTCGCGGATACGCAGTATTTT.

Of note for this clone: This specimen includes other DNA sequences encoding the same CDR3. The chain carries TRBV5-6 and TRBJ1-1; 7 nucleotides line up with TRBD1. CDR3 length equals 14 residues. J lost 5 bases, V lost 0 bases, and 4 bases had no gene match. Germline V gene lookup returns CDR1 SGHDT and CDR2 YYEEEE. The CDR3 nucleotides read TGTGCCAGCAGCTTGGACAGGGGTGGAACTGAAGCTTTCTTT. It is translated as CASSLDRGGTEAFF. The full variable domain, completed using reference TRBV5-6 and TRBJ1-1, is DAGVTQSPTHLIKTRGQQVTLRCSPKSGHDTVSWYQQALGQGPQFIFQYYEEEERQRGNFPDRFSGHQFPNYSSELNVNALLLGDSALYLCASSLDRGGTEAFFGQGTRLTVV.

This chain joins TRBV4-1 and TRBJ2-7; D possibly corresponds to TRBD1 (6 bases). The germline V gene encodes CDR1 MGHRA and CDR2 YSYEKL. V was shortened by 5 bases and J by 2 bases, with 13 bases between the two germline ends. CDR3 length: 14 amino acids. The CDR3 DNA sequence: TGCGCCAGCAGCTGGCGGACAGAAGCCTACGAGCAGTACTTC. Translating it yields CASSWRTEAYEQYF.

This clone was recorded a few times. The gene calls are TRBV10-2 and TRBJ2-2; TRBD2 matches 11 bases. The V gene end was trimmed by 7 bases and the J gene end by 7 bases; junction bases not matched to a gene: 8. CDR3 length: 15 amino acids. From germline, CDR1 is WSHSY and CDR2 SAAADI. CDR3: CASIGTSGRGGELFF. CDR3 bases: TGCGCCAGCATTGGGACTAGCGGCCGAGGCGGGGAGCTGTTTTTT.

Concerning this clone itself: Other DNA sequences from this sample encode an identical CDR3 as well. The chain links TRBV18 to TRBJ1-1; D gene unclear. Germline V gives CDR1 KGHSH, CDR2 LQKENI. This CDR3 comprises 13 residues. V lost 1 base to trimming and J lost 1 base, with 4 bases between them. Written as DNA, the CDR3 is TGTGCCAGCTCACCACGGCAGAACACTGAAGCTTTCTTT. Amino acid sequence: CASSPRQNTEAFF. The full variable domain, its missing parts supplied by reference TRBV18 and TRBJ1-1, is NAGVMQNPRHLVRRRGQEARLRCSPMKGHSHVYWYRQLPEEGLKFMVYLQKENIIDESGMPKERFSAEFPKEGPSILRIQQVVRGDSAAYFCASSPRQNTEAFFGQGTRLTVV.

The chain uses TRBV25-1 and TRBJ2-5; 7 bases agree with TRBD1. The J call may be mistaken, given a closer DNA end match to TRBJ2-7. Looked up from germline, CDR1 is MGHDK and CDR2 is SYGVNS. The CDR3 sequence is 15 residues long. The DNA of the CDR3 is TGTGCCAGCAGTGACCCTATGGGACAGATCTACGAGCAGTACTTC. This translates into CASSDPMGQIYEQYF.

The CDR3 loop reads CASSGRGLYEQYF. CDR3 in DNA: TGCGCCAGCAGCGGCAGGGGGCTTTACGAGCAGTACTTC. This chain links TRBV5-1 with TRBJ2-7; 8 bases align to TRBD1. Germline CDR1 reads SGHRS; CDR2 reads YFSETQ. The CDR3 is 13 amino acids. V gave up 4 bases and J gave up 4 bases; unmatched junction bases: 4.